Detailed here is one T cell receptor (beta chain). Sequenced by immunoSEQ multiplex PCR; TCRdb stores in-frame clones only, minus some. The sample lists approximately 16,000 clones, just over 70% occurring once. The sample belongs to a study of T cells after somatic rescue of genetic block. Sequenced material: peripheral blood mononuclear cells (PBMCs). The sequence was collected from a man younger than 35.

The CDR3 DNA reads as TGTGCCAGCAGCCCTAGAAGAGAGTGGGGGAACGAGCAGTACTTC. Amino acids: CASSPRREWGNEQYF. The genes are TRBV11-2 and TRBJ2-7; perhaps D is TRBD1 or TRBD2 (5 bases each). This CDR3 has 15 amino acids. Germline V lookup: CDR1 SGHAT, CDR2 FQNNGV. The V end lost 5 bases, the J end lost 5 bases, and 19 bases lay between the germline ends.